Detailed here is one T cell receptor (beta chain). Donors of Cohort 3 who recovered were those that had two negative PCRs, clearance, or symptom resolution. These data are taken from a study of blood T cell repertoires in COVID-19. Study-wide background: The United States, Italy and Spain provided the acute and convalescent COVID-19 samples. Nucleic acid was either cDNA or gDNA, and it came from T cells, B-cell-depleted T cells, or PBMCs.

The data were produced by immunoSEQ multiplex PCR, yet TCRdb's version contains in-frame clones alone and is incomplete. This repertoire shows approximately 170,000 clones, about 88% found once; its top ten account for 3% to 3.5%. The TCR was taken from a woman aged 25 to 39 who had recovered from COVID-19. What was sequenced was PBMCs or T cells enriched from blood (not recorded which).

The CDR3 is CASSSDTGFLGNEQFF. For the CDR3, the DNA is TGTGCCAGCAGCTCCGACACAGGGTTTTTAGGGAATGAGCAGTTCTTC. The J gene is TRBJ2-1, the V gene TRBV5-6; D is perhaps TRBD1 (6 bases). The ends were cut back, 3 bases at V and 7 bases at J, with 20 bases in the middle. The CDR3 sequence is 16 residues long. From germline, CDR1 is SGHDT and CDR2 YYEEEE.